The next 20 T cell receptor beta chains were all read from a single sample in a study of cytomegalovirus exposure and HLA in healthy donors. The PCR used 60 Vbeta and 13 Jbeta primers. The repertoire was sequenced with immunoSEQ multiplex PCR; TCRdb's copy has only in-frame clones and lacks some. The table records more than 100,000 clones, 77% of them present only once. Material: PBMCs. Receptors were obtained from a human donor in good health.

The chain carries TRBV14 and TRBJ2-2, with TRBD1 as a possible D gene (6 bases). Looked up from germline, CDR1 is SGHDN and CDR2 is FVKESK. The CDR3 covers 17 residues. With 0 bases removed from V and 1 base from J, the gap between germline ends came to 12 bases. The DNA for the CDR3 is TGTGCCAGCAGCCAAGATAGGGGACACCTGAACACCGGGGAGCTGTTTTTT. Translated, it gives CASSQDRGHLNTGELFF.

V is TRBV5-1 and J is TRBJ2-1; TRBD2 matches 9 bases. The ends lost 0 bases at V and 7 bases at J; junction bases unmatched: 17. Looked up from germline, CDR1 is SGHRS and CDR2 is YFSETQ. The CDR3 has 19 amino acids. For the CDR3, the DNA is TGCGCCAGCAGCTTGGTGGCTAGCGGGGCCTTCTCACTTTTAAATGAGCAGTTCTTC. It translates to CASSLVASGAFSLLNEQFF.

The chain has TRBV9 and TRBJ2-5, with TRBD1 matching 11 bases. The DNA end is more similar to TRBJ2-7, so the J call may be wrong. CDR1 and CDR2 (germline): SGDLS, YYNGEE. CDR3 length: 14 residues. The CDR3 DNA reads TGTGCCAGCAGCGGGACAGGGGGCGCGGACGAGCAGTACTTC. Its translation: CASSGTGGADEQYF.

This clone appeared a single time. The chain carries TRBV27 and TRBJ2-2; TRBD1 agrees at 8 bases. CDR3 size: 15 residues. Trimming took 7 bases from V and 3 from J; bases not matched to a gene: 7. Germline CDR1 is MNHEY and CDR2 is SMNVEV (reference sequence). The CDR3 protein is CASTYQGADTGELFF. The CDR3 region has the DNA TGTGCCAGCACCTATCAGGGGGCCGACACCGGGGAGCTGTTTTTT.

The CDR3 DNA is TGTGCCAGCAGCGCGTCCCTCGACGGGGATCAGCCCCAGCATTTT. This gives the protein CASSASLDGDQPQHF. The rearrangement joins TRBV6-5 to TRBJ1-5; D is ambiguous. Per germline, CDR1 MNHEY and CDR2 SVGAGI. Trimming stripped 6 bases from V and 5 bases from J, with 17 bases between. CDR3 length equals 15 residues.

V usage is TRBV2 and J usage is TRBJ2-5; weak D call: TRBD1 (6 bases). The V gene's germline CDR1 is SNHLY and CDR2 FYNNEI. The V and J ends lost 3 bases and 4 bases respectively, with 15 bases between them. The CDR3 is 15 amino acids. CDR3 nucleotides: TGTGCCAGCAGTGAGATCAGGGGCCGGGGAGAGACCCAGTACTTC. It encodes CASSEIRGRGETQYF.

The chain is built from TRBV5-4 and TRBJ1-1, with 9 positions matching TRBD1. In germline, CDR1 is SGHNT, CDR2 YYREEE (reference sequence). This CDR3 comprises 16 residues. Trimming cost V 6 bases and J 4 bases; bases outside gene matches: 13. The DNA of the CDR3 is TGTGCCAGCAAACAGGGGGCTGTAATGGAGCCCACTGAAGCTTTCTTT. Its translation is CASKQGAVMEPTEAFF.

This chain links TRBV5-1 with TRBJ2-3; the match to TRBD2 covers 14 bases. Germline CDR1 reads SGHRS; CDR2 reads YFSETQ. The length of the CDR3 is 16 residues. With V trimmed by 3 bases and J by 6 bases, 6 bases remained unmatched. CDR3 coding DNA: TGCGCCAGCAGCTCGGGACTAGCGGGAGTCAGGGATACGCAGTATTTT. Translating gives CASSSGLAGVRDTQYF.

The chain joins TRBV7-9 to TRBJ1-1; D unresolved. V was pared by 4 bases and J by 0 bases, with 12 bases between. The CDR3 has 15 residues. CDR1 and CDR2 (germline): SEHNR, FQNEAQ (reference sequence). CDR3 DNA sequence: TGTGCCAGCAGCTGGGGTGAGGGTATGAACACTGAAGCTTTCTTT. As protein: CASSWGEGMNTEAFF.

The chain couples TRBV21-1 to TRBJ2-7; no check of the table's D call, TRBD1, against the DNA was made. TRBV21-1 is classified as a pseudogene. The CDR3 is 14 amino acids. This CDR3 is CASSNGQGTYEQYF. The DNA for the CDR3 is TGTGCCAGCAGCAACGGGCAGGGGACCTACGAGCAGTACTTC.

In its sample, this clone was seen a few times. The chain joins TRBV14 to TRBJ2-5; maybe TRBD1 (6 bases). Germline V CDR1 and CDR2: SGHDN, FVKESK. The CDR3 sequence is 15 residues long. V was pared by 3 bases and J by 5 bases, with 16 bases between. The CDR3 region has the DNA TGTGCCAGCAGCCAGGGGACACCTGATTGGGAGACCCAGTACTTC. Amino acid sequence: CASSQGTPDWETQYF.

This chain links TRBV4-2 with TRBJ1-3, with D uncertain. This CDR3 spans 15 amino acids. Looked up from germline, CDR1 is LGHNA and CDR2 is YNFKEQ. V lost 4 bases to trimming and J lost 4 bases, with 14 bases between them. The CDR3 protein is CASSPEGTSGNTIYF. CDR3 DNA: TGTGCCAGCAGCCCTGAGGGTACTTCGGGAAACACCATATATTTT.

The chain has TRBV11-1 and TRBJ1-1; D gene uncertain. Germline CDR1 SGHAT, CDR2 FQDESV (reference sequence). V shed 1 base and J shed 7 bases, with 10 bases lying between them. The CDR3 loop spans 13 amino acids. CDR3 residues: CASSLGREYEAFF. The CDR3 coding sequence is TGTGCCAGCAGCTTAGGCCGCGAATATGAAGCTTTCTTT.

The chain joins TRBV13 to TRBJ2-5; no clear D gene. The better agreement between TRBJ2-7 and the DNA end casts doubt on the J call. The V gene's germline CDR1 is PRHDT and CDR2 FYEKMQ (reference sequence). The CDR3 extends over 15 amino acids. The CDR3 protein is CASSLAVRTNYEQYF. Here the CDR3 DNA reads TGTGCCAGCAGCTTAGCCGTCAGAACAAACTACGAGCAGTACTTC.

This clone was recorded only once. The CDR3 is CASSLGTEETQYF. CDR3 DNA: TGTGCCAGCAGCTTGGGGACAGAAGAGACCCAGTACTTC. The genes are TRBV5-8 and TRBJ2-5; a weak D match, TRBD1 (6 bases). Trimming stripped 0 bases from V and 3 bases from J, with 6 bases between. Germline V gives CDR1 SGHTS, CDR2 YDEGEE. This CDR3 region has 13 residues. Supplemented by reference TRBV5-8 and TRBJ2-5, the full variable domain reads EAGVTQSPTHLIKTRGQQATLRCSPISGHTSVYWYQQALGLGLQFLLWYDEGEERNRGNFPPRFSGRQFPNYSSELNVNALELEDSALYLCASSLGTEETQYFGPGTRLLVL.

The sample holds a few counts of this clone. The rearrangement joins TRBV4-2 to TRBJ2-7; 10 bases align to TRBD2. With V trimmed by 3 bases and J by 3 bases, 8 bases remained unmatched. Germline V CDR1 and CDR2: LGHNA, YNFKEQ. The CDR3 contains 16 residues. CDR3 nucleotides: TGTGCCAGCAGCCACGGGGGCCGACTAGCGGGCTACGAGCAGTACTTC. It codes for CASSHGGRLAGYEQYF.

The chain uses TRBV7-2 and TRBJ2-1, with 9 nucleotides matching TRBD2. The CDR3 length is 15 residues. Per the germline V gene, CDR1 is SGHTA and CDR2 is FQGNSA. After removal of 6 bases from V and 3 bases from J, the junction contained 6 bases not matched to a gene. This CDR3 is CASRRAGGIYNEQFF. CDR3 bases: TGTGCCAGCAGGCGAGCGGGAGGCATCTACAATGAGCAGTTCTTC. The whole variable domain, filled in from reference TRBV7-2 and TRBJ2-1, reads GAGVSQSPSNKVTEKGKDVELRCDPISGHTALYWYRQSLGQGLEFLIYFQGNSAPDKSGLPSDRFSAERTGGSVSTLTIQRTQQEDSAVYLCASRRAGGIYNEQFFGPGTRLTVL.

V is TRBV28 and J is TRBJ1-2; D remains unclear. The CDR3 length is 11 residues. V was shortened by 7 bases and J by 10 bases, with 13 bases between the two germline ends. Germline CDR1 reads MDHEN; CDR2 reads SYDVKM. The CDR3 sequence is CASTDGEIYTF. DNA of the CDR3: TGTGCCAGCACTGATGGGGAGATCTACACCTTC.

A few counts support this clone. This chain links TRBV27 with TRBJ2-1; tentative D call: TRBD1 (6 bases). This CDR3 is built from 11 residues. The germline V gene encodes CDR1 MNHEY and CDR2 SMNVEV (reference sequence). V lost 8 bases and J lost 4, with 6 bases in between. CDR3: CASQGYNEQFF. The CDR3 region has the DNA TGTGCCAGCCAGGGGTACAATGAGCAGTTCTTC.

The chain links TRBV10-1 to TRBJ1-5; a possible D gene is TRBD1 (6 bases). This CDR3 is built from 15 residues. Per the germline V gene, CDR1 is WNHNN and CDR2 is SYGVQD (reference sequence). V lost 3 bases and J lost 3, with 12 bases in between. DNA for the CDR3: TGCGCCAGCAGTGATCAGGGACACTACAATCAGCCCCAGCATTTT. Translated: CASSDQGHYNQPQHF.